Listed below are T cell receptor beta chains from one sample, sequenced in a study of response to subunit inactivated influenza vaccine. MiXCR was run by TCRdb on the RT-PCR reads, yielding one entry per CDR3 protein. The table lists some 500,000 distinct CDR3 sequences, approximately 13% of them singletons. The source was PBMCs from blood, collected about 6 weeks after vaccination. The receptors derive from a man aged 45-65 years who received an inactivated influenza vaccine. Each CDR3 is given with its conserved first and last residue. D genes are given only for firm matches. The size of a clone is reported for some rows only, either as once, few or many, or as a class for expanded clones.

>TRBJ2-1|TRBV7-3|NA|NA
TGTGCCAGCAGTTCAGACAGACCCCCGGGCAATGAGCAGTTCTTC
CASSSDRPPGNEQFF
>TRBJ2-1|TRBV12-3/TRBV12-4|many|NA
TGTGCCAGCAGTCGGACCTCCCGTGAGCAGTTCTTC
CASSRTSREQFF
>TRBJ2-4|TRBV7-9|few|NA
TGTGCCAGCAGCTTAGCTACAGGAGGGGACATTCAGTACTTC
CASSLATGGDIQYF
>TRBJ2-7|TRBV7-2|few|NA
TGTGCCAGCAGCTCCGACAGGACCTACGAGCAGTACTTC
CASSSDRTYEQYF
>TRBJ2-6|TRBV12-3/TRBV12-4|NA|TRBD1
TGTGCCAGCAGTTTAGCAGGGTTGGGGACAGGCTCTGGGGCCAACGTCCTGACTTTC
CASSLAGLGTGSGANVLTF
>TRBJ2-3|TRBV12-3/TRBV12-4|NA|NA
TGTGCCAGCAGTTTCTCTGGTTTTGATACGCAGTATTTT
CASSFSGFDTQYF
>TRBJ2-1|TRBV4-1|many|TRBD2
TGCGCCAGCAGCCAGGGACTAGAGCGGTTCTTC
CASSQGLERFF
>TRBJ1-2|TRBV7-9|NA|TRBD1
TGTGCCGTCACAGGGGGCGAAGCGTACTATGTCTACACCTTC
CAVTGGEAYYVYTF
>TRBJ2-7|TRBV6-5|NA|TRBD1
TGTGCCAGCAGTTCTCGGACAGGCCACGAGCAGTACTTC
CASSSRTGHEQYF
>TRBJ1-4|TRBV11-2|NA|NA
TGTGCCAGCAGCTTAATGGGGAATGAAAAACTGTTTTTT
CASSLMGNEKLFF
>TRBJ1-2|TRBV20-1|NA|TRBD1
TGCAGTTCTCAGGGACAGGATGACTATTATGGCTACACCTTC
CSSQGQDDYYGYTF
>TRBJ2-1|TRBV7-8|NA|NA
TGTGCCAGCAGATTAAGATGGCCTTCCAAGGAGCAGTTCTTC
CASRLRWPSKEQFF
>TRBJ2-3|TRBV20-1|many|TRBD2
TGCAGTGCTCGGGATTTTTCAGCGGGAAGCACAGATACGCAGTATTTT
CSARDFSAGSTDTQYF
>TRBJ1-3|TRBV6-4|NA|NA
TGTGCCAGCAGTGACGGGGAAATAGGAAACACCATATATTTT
CASSDGEIGNTIYF
>TRBJ2-3|TRBV20-1|few|NA
TGCAGTGCTGCAGCCGGACCTAGAGCTGTAGATACGCAGTATTTT
CSAAAGPRAVDTQYF